The clone carrying this T cell receptor (beta chain) was detected a few times. The table came from immunoSEQ multiplex PCR; TCRdb's copy has only in-frame clones and leaves some out. The sample lists around 370,000 clones, about 90% seen once, with roughly 3.4% in the top ten. This specimen comes from a study of blood T cell repertoires in COVID-19. In germline, CDR1 is SGHRS, CDR2 YFSETQ. The CDR3 contains 15 residues. Trimming took 1 base from V and 0 from J, leaving 10 bases between them. The receptor was derived from a woman between 18 and 30 years old who had recovered from COVID-19. Sequenced sample: peripheral blood. V is TRBV5-1 and J is TRBJ1-1; unclear D gene. CDR3 bases: TGCGCCAGCAGCTTGTCTCCCGTTATGAACACTGAAGCTTTCTTT. Residues: CASSLSPVMNTEAFF.